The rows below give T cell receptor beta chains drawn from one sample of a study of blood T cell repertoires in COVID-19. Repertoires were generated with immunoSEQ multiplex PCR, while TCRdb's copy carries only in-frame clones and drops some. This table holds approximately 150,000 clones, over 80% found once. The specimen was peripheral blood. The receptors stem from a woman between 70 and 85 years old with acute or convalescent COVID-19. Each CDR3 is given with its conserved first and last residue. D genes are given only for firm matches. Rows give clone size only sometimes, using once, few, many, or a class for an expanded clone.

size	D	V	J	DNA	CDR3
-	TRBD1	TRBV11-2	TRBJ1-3	TGTGCCAGCAGCTTCGCAGGGGGTTCTGGAAACACCATATATTTT	CASSFAGGSGNTIYF
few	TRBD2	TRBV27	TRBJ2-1	TGTGCCAGCAGTTTAGTAGCGGGGGGTTACAATGAGCAGTTCTTC	CASSLVAGGYNEQFF
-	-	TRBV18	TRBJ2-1	TGTGCCAGCTCCCGGGACATCTCCTACAATGAGCAGTTCTTC	CASSRDISYNEQFF
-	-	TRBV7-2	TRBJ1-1	TGTGCCAGCAGCTTAGTCCCCGGGGAGAACACTGAAGCTTTCTTT	CASSLVPGENTEAFF
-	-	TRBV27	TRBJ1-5	TGTGCCAGCAGTTTTGTGGCAGGGGATCAGCCCCAGCATTTT	CASSFVAGDQPQHF
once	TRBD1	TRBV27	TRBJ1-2	TGTGCCAGCAGTCTCCGACAGGGGGCTCACTATGGCTACACCTTC	CASSLRQGAHYGYTF
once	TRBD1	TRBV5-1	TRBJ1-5	TGCGCCAGCAGCCCACAGGGGGCATCTCAGCCCCAGCATTTT	CASSPQGASQPQHF
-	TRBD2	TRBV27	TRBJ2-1	TGTGCCAGCATTCCGGGACTAGCGGGAGAAAATGAGCAGTTCTTC	CASIPGLAGENEQFF
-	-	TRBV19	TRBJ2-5	TGTGCCAGTAGTATAGATCTGGCAGAGACCCAGTACTTC	CASSIDLAETQYF
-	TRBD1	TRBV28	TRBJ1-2	TGTGCCAGCAGTTTGTACAGGGGGAACTATGGCTACACCTTC	CASSLYRGNYGYTF